What follows are 26 T cell receptor beta chains derived from one specimen sequenced in a study of post-analysis software for immune sequencing data. Study-wide results and caveats: Patients carried roughly 5 TRBV segments more frequently than controls did, and TRBV5-6, TRBV5-1 and TRBV20-1 were among them.

Their antigen targets remain unknown. Unique molecular identifiers were present in the TCR beta cDNA libraries. MiXCR, applied by TCRdb to the PCR reads, yields one record per CDR3 protein. The sample consists of roughly 180,000 distinct CDR3 sequences, about 30% of them appearing once. Input material: blood. The receptors were sampled from a girl aged 10-17 years with multiple sclerosis.

About this clonotype itself: The junction departs from germline at one end; a sequencing error may be responsible. The genes are TRBV20-1 and TRBJ2-7; D is uncertain. The CDR3 loop spans 15 amino acids. The V gene's germline CDR1 is DFQATT and CDR2 SNEGSKA (reference sequence). Written as DNA, the CDR3 is TGCAGTGCTAGAGAGGTCAGAGGAGTGGCCTACGAGCGGTACTTC. Protein: CSAREVRGVAYERYF.

This clonotype was detected ten times or more. This chain links TRBV6-5 with TRBJ1-1; D unclear. With 6 bases removed from V and 6 bases from J, the gap between germline ends came to 17 bases. From germline, CDR1 is MNHEY and CDR2 SVGAGI. The CDR3 runs to 14 residues. DNA for the CDR3: TGTGCCAGCAGCCCACCGAGGGCTGGGGCTGAAGCTTTCTTT. Protein: CASSPPRAGAEAFF.

This clonotype was counted at least ten times. This chain connects TRBV7-6 to TRBJ2-1; TRBD2 matches 9 bases. V lost 5 bases and J lost 2; bases outside the gene matches: 13. This CDR3 is built from 18 residues. CDR1 and CDR2 (germline): SGHVS, FNYEAQ. The CDR3 sequence: CASSPTATTSGPYNEQFF. The CDR3 DNA sequence: TGTGCCAGCAGCCCGACAGCTACCACTAGCGGGCCCTACAATGAGCAGTTCTTC.

This sequence joins TRBV5-1 and TRBJ2-3, with D uncertain. Deletions cut 10 bases from V and 4 bases from J, with 10 bases between. From germline, CDR1 is SGHRS and CDR2 YFSETQ. This CDR3 comprises 11 residues. CDR3 amino acids: CASGRSDTQYF. The CDR3 nucleotides are TGCGCCTCGGGCCGGTCAGATACGCAGTATTTT.

Only a few counts were recorded for this clonotype. V gene TRBV12-3 or TRBV12-4 combines with J gene TRBJ2-1; D is possibly TRBD2 (5 bases). The CDR3 length is 13 residues. Trimming left V 5 bases short and J 13 bases short, with 18 bases between. CDR3 region: CASSTTSGETQFF. Written as DNA, the CDR3 is TGTGCCAGCAGTACTACTTCCGGGGAGACCCAGTTCTTC.

In its sample, this clonotype was seen a few times. The CDR3 region has the DNA TGTGCCAGCAGCCGCTTACCGGCCGGGGACGGAGAAAAACTGTTTTTT. This translates into CASSRLPAGDGEKLFF. V gene TRBV4-2 combines with J gene TRBJ1-4, with D perhaps matching TRBD1 (5 bases). The length of the CDR3 is 16 residues. Germline lookup yields CDR1 LGHNA and CDR2 YNFKEQ. V was trimmed by 4 bases and J by 8 bases, leaving 20 bases between them.

As for this clonotype: Being one base from a much bigger clone, this may be a read error. V and J are TRBV20-1 and TRBJ2-1; the match to TRBD2 covers 8 bases. Trimming removed 1 base from V and 8 bases from J; junction bases left unmatched: 10. The CDR3 loop spans 15 amino acids. Germline CDR1 DFQATT, CDR2 SNEGSKA (reference sequence). The CDR3 bases are TGCAGTGCTAGAGTAACCGGACTAGCTTTCGATGAGCAGTTCTTC. Protein sequence: CSARVTGLAFDEQFF.

The chain combines TRBV7-2 with TRBJ2-1; 9 nucleotides agree with TRBD2. CDR3 size: 17 residues. CDR1 and CDR2 (germline): SGHTA, FQGNSA. V dropped 1 base and J dropped 12; count of bases not matched to a gene: 16. The CDR3 is CASSLGLRGGRALVQFF. CDR3 bases: TGTGCCAGCAGCTTAGGCCTGAGGGGCGGGAGGGCCTTGGTGCAGTTCTTC.

There are a few counts of this clonotype. The genes are TRBV7-3 and TRBJ2-2; no reliable D call. Looked up from germline, CDR1 is SGHTA and CDR2 is FQGTGA. The CDR3 extends over 12 amino acids. The V end was cut by 5 bases, the J end by 4 bases, with 5 bases between. CDR3 coding DNA: TGTGCCAGCAGCCGCATCACCGGGGAGCTGTTTTTT. Residues: CASSRITGELFF. Supplemented by reference TRBV7-3 and TRBJ2-2, the full variable domain reads GAGVSQTPSNKVTEKGKYVELRCDPISGHTALYWYRQSLGQGPEFLIYFQGTGAADDSGLPNDRFFAVRPEGSVSTLKIQRTERGDSAVYLCASSRITGELFFGEGSRLTVL.

For this clonotype: Since a much larger clone is just one base distant, this may be a read error. The chain couples TRBV29-1 to TRBJ2-1; TRBD2 agrees at 12 bases. The germline V gene encodes CDR1 SQVTM and CDR2 ANQGSEA. J lost 9 bases, V lost 2 bases, and 8 bases had no gene match. The CDR3 consists of 15 residues. DNA for the CDR3: TGCAGCGTTGAACCGGCTAGCGGGAGGGGGACTGAGCAGTTCTTC. This sequence encodes CSVEPASGRGTEQFF.

There are a few counts of this clonotype. J is TRBJ2-5 and V is TRBV5-1; D is undetermined. V was shortened by 3 bases and J by 1 base, with 4 bases between the two germline ends. CDR1 is SGHRS, CDR2 YFSETQ, per germline. This CDR3 has 12 residues. The CDR3 DNA follows: TGCGCCAGCAGCTATACCCAAGAGACCCAGTACTTC. Encoded protein: CASSYTQETQYF.

On this clonotype itself: A much larger clone lies one base from this, so it may be a read error. The rearrangement joins TRBV27 to TRBJ2-4, with 7 positions matching TRBD1. Trimming removed 2 bases from V and 6 bases from J; junction bases left unmatched: 4. The CDR3 spans 14 residues. Germline V gene data show CDR1 as MNHEY and CDR2 as SMNVEV (reference sequence). The CDR3 is CASSLRGQPNIQYF. CDR3 bases: TGTGCCAGCAGTTTAAGGGGACAGCCAAACATTCAGTACTTC.

This clonotype was counted many times. This rearrangement joins TRBV11-1 to TRBJ2-5; 7 positions match TRBD2. Trimming took 1 base from V and 6 from J; bases not matched to a gene: 8. Germline V CDR1 and CDR2: SGHAT, FQDESV (reference sequence). The CDR3 contains 15 residues. The CDR3 bases are TGTGCCAGCAGCTTAGTTGCGGGAGTCTCGAAGACCCAGTACTTC. Amino acid sequence: CASSLVAGVSKTQYF.

This clonotype was counted once. A much more abundant neighbour one base away suggests this may be a read error. The chain joins TRBV10-3 to TRBJ2-5; D tentatively fits TRBD1 or TRBD2 (6 bases each). The J call may not be correct, given that the DNA end is closer to TRBJ2-7. Germline CDR1 reads ENHRY; CDR2 reads SYGVKD. CDR3 size: 11 residues. For the CDR3, the DNA is TGTGCCGTCAGGGGAGGCTACGAGCAGTACTTC. Translating it yields CAVRGGYEQYF.

The chain uses TRBV5-1 and TRBJ2-1; D perhaps matches TRBD2 (6 bases). V was trimmed by 3 bases and J by 11 bases, leaving 18 bases between them. The CDR3 is 14 residues long. CDR1 is SGHRS and CDR2 is YFSETQ in the germline V gene. As DNA, the CDR3 is TGCGCCAGCAGCTCGGGAGAAGCGGCGAATAAGCAGTTCTTC. Translating gives CASSSGEAANKQFF.

This clonotype came up a few times. Germline is not matched at one junction end, which may reflect a read error. The chain is built from TRBV29-1 and TRBJ2-7, with 9 bases fitting TRBD2. Germline CDR1 is SQVTM and CDR2 is ANQGSEA. The CDR3 has 16 amino acids. CDR3 protein: CGVEDQAGGPRYEQYF. CDR3 bases: TGCGGCGTTGAAGATCAGGCGGGAGGGCCTCGGTACGAGCAGTACTTC.

Worth noting for this clonotype: One junction end disagrees with the germline gene, perhaps due to a read error. The chain links TRBV5-1 to TRBJ1-2; D ambiguous. The CDR3 is made up of 14 amino acids. Germline V gene lookup returns CDR1 SGHRS and CDR2 YFSETQ. CDR3 sequence (DNA): TGCGCCAGCAGCTTGGTTGGTTTTCACTACGGCTACACCTTC. Its translation: CASSLVGFHYGYTF.

V and J are TRBV29-1 and TRBJ2-4; weak D call: TRBD2 (5 bases). The J call is uncertain, as TRBJ2-7 better fits the DNA end. The CDR3 is 14 residues long. Germline V gene lookup returns CDR1 SQVTM and CDR2 ANQGSEA. The CDR3 DNA reads as TGCAGCGTCGCCCGGGGAAAGAGCTCCTACGAGCAGTACTTC. Protein product: CSVARGKSSYEQYF.

This chain joins TRBV7-9 and TRBJ2-5; 11 bases agree with TRBD2. The DNA matches TRBJ2-7 better at its end, which makes the J call doubtful. Germline CDR1 and CDR2: SEHNR and FQNEAQ (reference sequence). The length of the CDR3 is 15 residues. CDR3 sequence: CASSSIAGGNHEQYF. For the CDR3, the DNA is TGTGCCAGCAGCTCCATAGCGGGAGGGAACCACGAGCAGTACTTC.

Worth noting for this clonotype: A much larger clone differs by one base, so this may be a read error. This chain links TRBV20-1 with TRBJ2-4, with TRBD1 as a possible D gene (6 bases). This CDR3 contains 14 residues. V was trimmed by 4 bases and J by 13 bases, leaving 23 bases between them. Germline V gives CDR1 DFQATT, CDR2 SNEGSKA (reference sequence). The CDR3 DNA is TGCAGTGCTAAATTACAGGGTAGTTTTAGGGAGCAGTACTTC. It specifies CSAKLQGSFREQYF.

This clonotype was seen a handful of times. The chain employs TRBV12-3 or TRBV12-4 and TRBJ1-5; tentatively, D is TRBD1 (5 bases). The CDR3 has 14 amino acids. With 8 bases removed from V and 6 bases from J, the gap between germline ends came to 17 bases. The CDR3 region has the DNA TGTGCCAGCGGTAGGGACCCTTTGGTTCAGCCCCAGCATTTT. Amino acids: CASGRDPLVQPQHF.

This clonotype has at least ten counts. V and J are TRBV15 and TRBJ2-7; 8 bases align to TRBD2. Germline V lookup: CDR1 LNHNV, CDR2 YYDKDF (reference sequence). This CDR3 contains 15 residues. V lost 5 bases to trimming and J lost 3 bases; unmatched junction nucleotides: 9. The CDR3 bases are TGTGCCACCAGCCTAGAGCCGGGACTAGTCTACGAGCAGTACTTC. It encodes CATSLEPGLVYEQYF.

This clonotype has a count of ten or more. The rearrangement uses TRBV20-1 and TRBJ2-5; 8 bases fit TRBD1. Trimming removed 5 bases from V and 7 bases from J; junction bases left unmatched: 6. CDR1 and CDR2 from the germline V gene are DFQATT and SNEGSKA (reference sequence). The CDR3 runs to 12 residues. This CDR3 is CSAPTGEGTQYF. The CDR3 DNA is TGCAGTGCTCCGACAGGGGAAGGGACCCAGTACTTC.

Concerning this clonotype: A much more abundant neighbour one base away suggests this may be a read error. The chain combines TRBV6-5 with TRBJ1-1; 10 bases match TRBD1. Looked up from germline, CDR1 is MNHEY and CDR2 is SVGAGI. The CDR3 contains 13 residues. The V gene end was trimmed by 6 bases and the J gene end by 9 bases; junction bases not matched to a gene: 7. The CDR3 DNA reads TGTGCCAGCAGGTACGGGACAGGGGATAAAGCTTTCTTT. Residues: CASRYGTGDKAFF.

In this sample, this clonotype turned up many times. The gene calls are TRBV20-1 and TRBJ2-1, with TRBD2 matching 9 bases. The CDR3 sequence is 16 residues long. The J segment lost 9 bases and the V segment lost 0 bases, leaving 12 bases of the junction unmatched. Germline V CDR1 and CDR2: DFQATT, SNEGSKA (reference sequence). The CDR3 here is CSARDILAGHLGEQFF. CDR3 coding DNA: TGCAGTGCTAGAGATATCCTAGCGGGACACTTGGGTGAGCAGTTCTTC.

This clonotype was seen only a few times. J is TRBJ2-6 and V is TRBV7-3, with unresolved D. V lost 8 bases and J 4 bases, leaving 9 bases between the germline ends. The CDR3 consists of 13 residues. CDR1 SGHTA and CDR2 FQGTGA come from the germline V gene. The DNA for the CDR3 is TGTGCCAGCTCCCCTGGGGGGGCCAACGTCCTGACTTTC. It is translated as CASSPGGANVLTF.